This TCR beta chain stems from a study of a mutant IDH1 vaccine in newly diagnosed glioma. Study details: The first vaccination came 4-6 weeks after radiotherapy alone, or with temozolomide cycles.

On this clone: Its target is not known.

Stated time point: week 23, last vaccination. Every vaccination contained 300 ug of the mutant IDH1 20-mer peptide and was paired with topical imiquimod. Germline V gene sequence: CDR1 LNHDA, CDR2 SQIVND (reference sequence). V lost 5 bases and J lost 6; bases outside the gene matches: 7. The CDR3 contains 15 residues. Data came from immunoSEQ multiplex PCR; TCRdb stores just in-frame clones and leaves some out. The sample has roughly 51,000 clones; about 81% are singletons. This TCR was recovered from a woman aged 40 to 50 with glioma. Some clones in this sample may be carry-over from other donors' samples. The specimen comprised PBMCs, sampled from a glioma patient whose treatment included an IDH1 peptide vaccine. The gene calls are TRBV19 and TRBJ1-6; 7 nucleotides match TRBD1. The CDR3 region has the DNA TGTGCCAGTAGTGCCTACCGGGACAGTAATTCACCCCTCCACTTT. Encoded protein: CASSAYRDSNSPLHF.